This TCR beta chain was sequenced during a study of blood T cell repertoires in COVID-19 (dated by TCRdb to the early 2020s). In the study overall: Collaborator samples came from the United States, Italy and Spain and covered acute and convalescent phases of COVID-19. Subjects who had been exposed to COVID-19, were actively infected with it, or had recovered from it provided the deeply sampled blood TCRbeta repertoires that made up the dataset. The sample metadata nearly always contained a de-identified subject ID, COVID-19 status, age in years and sex. Where available, HLA class I and class II types were taken from metadata supplied by the sample provider and were not determined by assay-based typing. Samples came from the ongoing ImmuneRACE study (first 160 participants) plus 1,254 subjects from 6 global collaborators. A freely available public database, intended as a resource for researchers studying the immune response to SARS-CoV-2, is where the repertoires were released. The material from the prospective study consisted of cDNA or gDNA derived from T cells, B-cell-depleted T cells, or PBMCs. Summary of the overall study and its limitations: Clinical and demographic metadata were provided uncurated, with the amount varying by source and participant.

Note on this clone: There is no known antigen for this receptor. Nothing much larger sits one base from this clone, and base qualities are not available.

Participants in the prospective study were aged roughly 18 to 100 years, lived in some 24 United States geographic areas, and enrolled through a virtual design. In the prospective study, participants were assigned to cohorts based on the clinical history participants reported in a screening survey and a study questionnaire. A participant counted as exposed if, within 2 weeks of entering the study, that participant had been in contact with someone who had a PCR-confirmed or clinician-diagnosed COVID-19 case. In the prospective study, mobile phlebotomists collected whole blood, serum and a nasopharyngeal or oropharyngeal swab from each participant. Prospective study participants could optionally give additional blood draws and questionnaires over an approximately two-month period. Before DNA extraction, blood samples from the prospective study were shipped at room temperature or frozen. TCRbeta CDR3 regions were amplified from genomic DNA by means of the immunoSEQ Assay, a bias-controlled multiplex PCR. The study's processing was this. The number of nucleated cells in each sample was estimated by amplification of reference gene primers within the assay. To quantify the absolute abundance of each unique TCRbeta CDR3 rearrangement, sequence reads were collapsed and filtered. Productive Simpson clonality was computed per sample as the square root of Simpson's diversity index over productive rearrangements. TCRdb provides this immuneACCESS table in a form limited to in-frame rearrangements. Some clones are lacking; in checked studies, under half of them reflect an unresolved V gene, and why the rest are absent is not known. Clone size and V and J calls were adopted from that table, with D and trimming inferred from the DNA. The sample table records about 260,000 clones; 80% to 90% of these occur just once. The top ten constitute roughly 3% of the sample.

The sequencing sample was made of PBMCs or T cells enriched from blood (not recorded which). The origin of this receptor is a woman between 40 and 50 years old who had been exposed to COVID-19.

The CDR3 in this case is CASTQVLEETQYF. The bases are TGTGCCAGCACCCAGGTTCTGGAAGAGACCCAGTACTTC. The rearranged chain carries TRBV28 and TRBJ2-5; the D gene is unclear. Between the V and J ends, shortened by 7 bases and 3 bases respectively, the junction contains 12 bases. The CDR3, from cysteine to phenylalanine, totals 13 residues. The retained sequence is limited to the CDR3, 39 bases, with the frame set at the first base. The germline V gene specifies MDHEN as CDR1 and SYDVKM as CDR2.